The 24 T cell receptor beta chains below all came from one sample that was sequenced in a study of Tregs in tolerant kidney transplant recipients. Profiled with immunoSEQ multiplex PCR; TCRdb holds only in-frame clones, not every one. The sample contains 40,000 to 50,000 clones, about 90% of which appear only once. Source material: Tregs from blood. All receptors derive from a human donor in good health.

The chain links TRBV5-1 to TRBJ1-2; D not certain. V shed 5 bases and J shed 1 base, with 9 bases lying between them. This CDR3 spans 13 amino acids. CDR1 and CDR2 from the germline V gene are SGHRS and YFSETQ. The CDR3 region is CASRAELNYGYTF. In nucleotides, the CDR3 is TGCGCCAGCAGGGCAGAGCTTAACTATGGCTACACCTTC.

The chain carries TRBV7-6 and TRBJ2-7; 8 nucleotides agree with TRBD2. This CDR3 spans 14 amino acids. The germline V gene has CDR1 SGHVS and CDR2 FNYEAQ. J was trimmed by 5 bases and V by 2 bases; bases with no gene match: 5. Here the CDR3 reads CASSLLAGYDEQYF. The CDR3 nucleotides are TGTGCCAGCAGCTTACTAGCGGGTTACGACGAGCAGTACTTC.

This clone was seen a single time. V and J are TRBV6-6 and TRBJ2-7; D not resolved. The V gene lost 2 bases and the J gene lost 1 base, with 6 bases spanning the gap. This CDR3 contains 13 residues. CDR1 and CDR2 (germline): MNHNY, SVGAGI (reference sequence). The CDR3 region has the DNA TGTGCCAGCAGTTACCTGGGTTCCTACGAGCAGTACTTC. This encodes CASSYLGSYEQYF.

The rearrangement links TRBV30 to TRBJ2-2, with D unresolved. The CDR3 length is 11 residues. Germline loops: CDR1 GTSNPN, CDR2 SVGIG (reference sequence). V was cut by 3 bases and J by 7 bases, with 6 bases left in between. The CDR3 DNA sequence: TGTGCCTGGAGGGGAATCGGGGAGCTGTTTTTT. Residues: CAWRGIGELFF.

The J gene is TRBJ1-4, the V gene TRBV5-8; D unresolved. The CDR3 totals 14 residues. Trimming left V 1 base short and J 6 bases short, with 10 bases between. Germline V CDR1 and CDR2: SGHTS, YDEGEE. CDR3 residues: CASSLRRSHEKLFF. As DNA, the CDR3 is TGTGCCAGCAGCTTGCGACGGAGCCATGAAAAACTGTTTTTT.

The genes are TRBV2 and TRBJ2-5, with 8 bases lining up with TRBD2. J was trimmed by 11 bases and V by 5 bases; bases with no gene match: 10. Germline assignment: CDR1 SNHLY and CDR2 FYNNEI. The CDR3 totals 13 residues. CDR3 sequence reads: CASSLAGPGEQYF. The CDR3 DNA is TGTGCCAGCAGTTTAGCGGGGCCCGGGGAGCAGTACTTC.

The V gene is TRBV27, the J gene TRBJ2-7, with TRBD2 matching 10 bases. Germline CDR1 MNHEY, CDR2 SMNVEV (reference sequence). Trimming took 6 bases from V and 6 from J; bases not matched to a gene: 11. The CDR3 is made up of 15 amino acids. In DNA form, the CDR3 reads TGTGCCAGCAGAAGAGCTAGCGGGAGTAGGAGCGAGCAGTACTTC. This translates into CASRRASGSRSEQYF.

J is TRBJ1-1 and V is TRBV2, with 8 bases aligning to TRBD1. The junction had 15 bases not matched to a gene; V was cut back by 5 bases and J by 4 bases. Germline V gives CDR1 SNHLY, CDR2 FYNNEI. CDR3 size: 17 residues. The DNA of the CDR3 is TGTGCCAGCAGTTCCCCTCTATTCAATACAGGGGGCACTGAAGCTTTCTTT. Protein product: CASSSPLFNTGGTEAFF.

This chain joins TRBV20-1 and TRBJ1-2; D is perhaps TRBD1 (5 bases). The CDR3 extends over 11 amino acids. Germline V lookup: CDR1 DFQATT, CDR2 SNEGSKA (reference sequence). V lost 4 bases and J 8 bases, leaving 11 bases between the germline ends. Here the CDR3 DNA reads TGCAGTGCTACAGACAGCTCCGGCTACACCTTC. The encoded protein is CSATDSSGYTF.

The chain employs TRBV7-9 and TRBJ1-1; D gene uncertain. The CDR3 runs 13 residues. The germline V gene encodes CDR1 SEHNR and CDR2 FQNEAQ (reference sequence). CDR3 loop: CRTRASGNTEAFF. CDR3 sequence (DNA): TGTAGGACCCGCGCGTCGGGGAACACTGAAGCTTTCTTT.

The genes are TRBV19 and TRBJ1-2; TRBD1 matches at 8 bases. Germline CDR1 is LNHDA and CDR2 is SQIVND (reference sequence). Trimming removed 6 bases from V and 0 bases from J; junction bases left unmatched: 9. The CDR3 totals 16 residues. For the CDR3, the DNA is TGTGCCAGTAGGCAACCGGGACAGGCGCCTAACTATGGCTACACCTTC. This sequence encodes CASRQPGQAPNYGYTF.

The V gene is TRBV7-2, the J gene TRBJ1-2, with D possibly TRBD1 on 6 matching bases. This CDR3 comprises 14 residues. From germline, CDR1 is SGHTA and CDR2 FQGNSA. The V end was cut by 5 bases, the J end by 8 bases, with 18 bases between. CDR3 nucleotides: TGTGCCAGCAGCCCCGACAGGTTTCCGGGGGGCTACACCTTC. Translated, it gives CASSPDRFPGGYTF.

The CDR3 here is CASSPQLGETEAFF. In nucleotides, the CDR3 is TGTGCCAGCAGCCCCCAGTTGGGGGAGACTGAAGCTTTCTTT. The J gene is TRBJ1-1, the V gene TRBV9; D possibly corresponds to TRBD1 (5 bases). The CDR3 length is 14 residues. Trimming removed 4 bases from V and 5 bases from J, with 15 bases in between. From germline, CDR1 is SGDLS and CDR2 YYNGEE.

V usage is TRBV5-1 and J usage is TRBJ1-1; 8 bases are a match to TRBD1. The V and J ends lost 4 bases and 5 bases, in that order; junction bases with no gene match: 7. From germline, CDR1 is SGHRS and CDR2 YFSETQ. This CDR3 is 14 amino acids long. CDR3 amino acids: CASSQQGAGTEAFF. The CDR3 bases are TGCGCCAGCAGCCAGCAGGGGGCAGGTACTGAAGCTTTCTTT. Combining the CDR3 with reference TRBV5-1 and TRBJ1-1 gives the whole variable domain KAGVTQTPRYLIKTRGQQVTLSCSPISGHRSVSWYQQTPGQGLQFLFEYFSETQRNKGNFPGRFSGRQFSNSRSEMNVSTLELGDSALYLCASSQQGAGTEAFFGQGTRLTVV.

Only a few counts were recorded for this clone. The V call is TRBV6-1, the J call TRBJ2-5; 7 bases fit TRBD2. Germline V gives CDR1 MNHNS, CDR2 SASEGT. The CDR3 is made up of 20 amino acids. With 4 bases clipped from V and 3 bases from J, the junction kept 23 bases outside the gene matches. The CDR3 nucleotides read TGTGCCAGCAGTGGTCAGTGGGGCAGCGCTAGCGGAGCTAAGAAAGAGACCCAGTACTTC. Translation: CASSGQWGSASGAKKETQYF.

The chain combines TRBV5-6 with TRBJ1-5; 7 bases map to TRBD1. V shed 5 bases and J 6 bases; nucleotides not matched to a gene: 2. Per the germline V gene, CDR1 is SGHDT and CDR2 is YYEEEE. This CDR3 is built from 12 residues. In DNA, the CDR3 is TGTGCCAGCAGTCCAGGGGGTCAGCCCCAGCATTTT. It specifies CASSPGGQPQHF.

This clone occurred once. V and J are TRBV5-1 and TRBJ2-3; D unresolved. The V gene's germline CDR1 is SGHRS and CDR2 YFSETQ. This CDR3 region has 17 residues. The V end was cut by 5 bases, the J end by 2 bases, with 21 bases between. This chain's CDR3 is CASRGLTGGIFTDTQYF. DNA of the CDR3: TGCGCCAGCAGAGGCCTCACGGGTGGAATCTTCACAGATACGCAGTATTTT. The full variable domain, completed using reference TRBV5-1 and TRBJ2-3, is KAGVTQTPRYLIKTRGQQVTLSCSPISGHRSVSWYQQTPGQGLQFLFEYFSETQRNKGNFPGRFSGRQFSNSRSEMNVSTLELGDSALYLCASRGLTGGIFTDTQYFGPGTRLTVL.

Notes on this clone: The germline gene is not matched at one end of the junction; a read error may be the cause. The chain joins TRBV23-1 to TRBJ1-2; D uncertain. TRBV23-1 is placed among ORFs of uncertain function. The CDR3 loop spans 16 amino acids. Here the CDR3 DNA reads TGCGCCAACAGTCAAGTCCTCCCAGGACCGCTATGGGGCTACACCTTC. Protein sequence: CANSQVLPGPLWGYTF.

The chain links TRBV18 to TRBJ2-7; TRBD1 is a possible D gene (6 bases). The V gene lost 6 bases and the J gene lost 4 bases, with 10 bases spanning the gap. The germline gives CDR1 KGHSH, CDR2 LQKENI. The CDR3 covers 12 residues. The CDR3 is CASSAGEYEQYF. CDR3 DNA sequence: TGTGCCAGCTCGGCAGGGGAGTACGAGCAGTACTTC.

This rearrangement joins TRBV5-1 to TRBJ2-7; either TRBD1 or TRBD2 may supply D (5 bases each). V dropped 0 bases and J dropped 7 bases, with 14 bases sitting between them. CDR3 length: 14 residues. CDR1 is SGHRS, CDR2 YFSETQ, per germline. The CDR3 sequence: CASSLAAGTLEQYF. CDR3 DNA: TGCGCCAGCAGCTTGGCGGCTGGGACGTTAGAGCAGTACTTC. Together with reference TRBV5-1 and TRBJ2-7, the CDR3 gives the full variable domain: KAGVTQTPRYLIKTRGQQVTLSCSPISGHRSVSWYQQTPGQGLQFLFEYFSETQRNKGNFPGRFSGRQFSNSRSEMNVSTLELGDSALYLCASSLAAGTLEQYFGPGTRLTVT.

The J gene is TRBJ2-7, the V gene TRBV20-1; D ambiguous. The CDR3 extends over 10 amino acids. V lost 0 bases and J 6 bases, leaving 3 bases between the germline ends. Per germline, CDR1 DFQATT and CDR2 SNEGSKA (reference sequence). In nucleotides, the CDR3 is TGCAGTGCTAGAGATACCGAGCAGTACTTC. Amino acids: CSARDTEQYF.

CDR3 sequence: CASSPLWGRGTGELFF. Written as DNA, the CDR3 is TGTGCCAGCTCACCACTGTGGGGGCGCGGAACCGGGGAGCTGTTTTTT. J is TRBJ2-2 and V is TRBV18, with D perhaps matching TRBD1 (6 bases). Germline loops: CDR1 KGHSH, CDR2 LQKENI. This CDR3 has 16 residues. With 1 base removed from V and 5 bases from J, the gap between germline ends came to 14 bases.

This clone was detected only once. The V call is TRBV7-2, the J call TRBJ2-1; D not resolved. CDR1 is SGHTA, CDR2 FQGNSA, per germline. Trimming took 7 bases from V and 8 from J, leaving 12 bases between them. There are 12 residues in the CDR3. CDR3 region: CASTSSPYEQFF. CDR3 coding DNA: TGTGCCAGCACCTCGTCCCCATATGAGCAGTTCTTC.

This sequence joins TRBV19 and TRBJ1-6, with 7 nucleotides matching TRBD1. CDR3 length equals 15 residues. Germline V gene data show CDR1 as LNHDA and CDR2 as SQIVND (reference sequence). V was pared by 3 bases and J by 9 bases, with 8 bases of the junction left unmatched. The CDR3 region is CASSIWTGEPSPLHF. For the CDR3, the DNA is TGTGCCAGTAGTATCTGGACAGGTGAGCCTTCACCCCTCCACTTT.